This T cell receptor (beta chain) derives from a study of OX40 agonist ivuxolimab in advanced cancers. Sequencing used immunoSEQ multiplex PCR; TCRdb keeps in-frame clones, though not all of them. The table has tens of thousands of clones, 85% to 90% seen once. Per the germline V gene, CDR1 is KGHSH and CDR2 is LQKENI. The ends lost 5 bases at V and 1 base at J; junction bases unmatched: 4. The CDR3 is made up of 14 amino acids. The rearrangement links TRBV18 to TRBJ1-1; 7 bases fit TRBD1. The sequence derives from an adult with an advanced solid tumor such as melanoma, head and neck, liver or kidney cancer. The source material was CD4+ or CD8+ T cells sorted from blood, sampled in a trial of the OX40 agonist ivuxolimab. CDR3 nucleotides: TGTGCCAGCTCAGCCCGGACAGGGAACACTGAAGCTTTCTTT. This encodes CASSARTGNTEAFF.